Each of the 27 T cell receptor beta chains below was sequenced from the same sample in a study of shared clonotypes between healthy human individuals. TCRdb keeps only in-frame clones here, not all; method: immunoSEQ multiplex PCR. The data contain 2 million to 2.5 million clones, roughly 90% of them seen just once; the ten biggest clones take up 0.37%. The specimen sequenced was naive CD4+ T cells from PBMCs. The subset was: CD45RA+ positively selected. The receptors shown here come from a man aged 18 to 30 in good health. Some clones in this sample may be carry-over from other donors' samples.

This chain uses TRBV6-1 with TRBJ1-1; 7 bases align to TRBD1. Per germline, CDR1 MNHNS and CDR2 SASEGT. After removal of 3 bases from V and 1 base from J, the junction contained 8 bases not matched to a gene. This CDR3 region has 16 residues. CDR3 residues: CASSDQPRTGNTEAFF. CDR3 nucleotides: TGTGCCAGCAGTGACCAGCCTAGGACAGGGAACACTGAAGCTTTCTTT.

The chain links TRBV14 to TRBJ1-1, with no clear D. Looked up from germline, CDR1 is SGHDN and CDR2 is FVKESK. The CDR3 spans 12 residues. The V gene lost 1 base and the J gene lost 11 bases, with 11 bases spanning the gap. Here the CDR3 DNA reads TGTGCCAGCAGCCAAGTCGGGGTTTTGGCTTTCTTT. Protein product: CASSQVGVLAFF.

The sample holds a few counts of this clone. Other DNA sequences in this sample translate to the same CDR3. CDR3 loop: CASSEGGNTIYF. In DNA form, the CDR3 reads TGTGCCAGCAGTGAGGGGGGAAACACCATATATTTT. The chain recombines TRBV2 with TRBJ1-3; D is unclear. There are 12 residues in the CDR3. CDR1 is SNHLY and CDR2 is FYNNEI in the germline V gene. V lost 3 bases and J lost 4, with 4 bases in between.

The chain carries TRBV4-2 and TRBJ1-1; unclear D gene. Germline values: CDR1 LGHNA, CDR2 YNFKEQ. Trimming removed 1 base at V and 0 bases at J, with 6 bases between. The CDR3 extends over 14 amino acids. CDR3 amino acids: CASSQGALNTEAFF. Here the CDR3 DNA reads TGTGCCAGCAGCCAAGGGGCCCTGAACACTGAAGCTTTCTTT.

The genes are TRBV4-1 and TRBJ2-3; the match to TRBD2 covers 10 bases. This CDR3 has 16 amino acids. V dropped 3 bases and J dropped 5; count of bases not matched to a gene: 8. Germline V gives CDR1 MGHRA, CDR2 YSYEKL. CDR3 bases: TGCGCCAGCAGCCAGGCACTAGCGGGATCGGGAGATACGCAGTATTTT. Protein: CASSQALAGSGDTQYF.

The V call is TRBV6-5, the J call TRBJ2-5; D might be TRBD1 (5 bases). Germline V gives CDR1 MNHEY, CDR2 SVGAGI. Deletions cut 6 bases from V and 4 bases from J, with 15 bases between. The CDR3 spans 14 residues. In nucleotides, the CDR3 is TGTGCCAGCAGCCGGAATAGCCAGGGAGAGACCCAGTACTTC. This translates into CASSRNSQGETQYF.

The V and J genes are TRBV18 and TRBJ2-1, with TRBD2 as a possible D gene (6 bases). The germline V gene encodes CDR1 KGHSH and CDR2 LQKENI. CDR3 length: 12 residues. Trimming pared 4 bases from V and 10 bases from J, leaving 11 bases between. This CDR3 reads CASSRSGEEQFF. The CDR3 DNA sequence: TGTGCCAGCTCACGATCGGGGGAAGAGCAGTTCTTC.

This chain uses TRBV5-6 with TRBJ2-3, with D possibly TRBD2 on 6 matching bases. The V and J ends lost 1 base and 1 base respectively, with 13 bases between them. In germline, CDR1 is SGHDT, CDR2 YYEEEE. The CDR3 has 16 residues. Here the CDR3 DNA reads TGTGCCAGCAGCTTGTGGGGGGTGAGCCGCACAGATACGCAGTATTTT. This gives the protein CASSLWGVSRTDTQYF.

For the CDR3, the DNA is TGTGCCAGCAGTTTAGGGTGGCTAGTCGGGGAGCTGTTTTTT. Amino acid sequence: CASSLGWLVGELFF. The gene calls are TRBV27 and TRBJ2-2; no reliable D call. This CDR3 is 14 amino acids long. The germline gives CDR1 MNHEY, CDR2 SMNVEV (reference sequence). V was shortened by 2 bases and J by 7 bases, with 11 bases between the two germline ends.

The chain employs TRBV7-3 and TRBJ2-1; the D gene is possibly TRBD2 (6 bases). V was shortened by 5 bases and J by 4 bases, with 12 bases between the two germline ends. Germline values: CDR1 SGHTA, CDR2 FQGTGA. The CDR3 has 14 residues. CDR3 nucleotides: TGTGCCAGCAGCGTACACGGGAGATACAATGAGCAGTTCTTC. This encodes CASSVHGRYNEQFF.

On this clone itself: The CDR3 end shows no conserved phenylalanine or tryptophan, and so a read error is likely. Because the CDR3's place on the DNA is in doubt, the DNA is left out and the CDR3 is given as listed by TCRdb. The chain joins TRBV14 to TRBJ2-3; the tabulated D call, TRBD2, remains unverified against the DNA. Looked up from germline, CDR1 is SGHDN and CDR2 is FVKESK. The CDR3 is 13 residues long, ends included. The CDR3 sequence is CASSQDRTSPLLL.

CDR3 region: CASSPLVSGTDTQYF. CDR3 DNA sequence: TGTGCCAGCAGCCCCCTAGTGAGCGGCACAGATACGCAGTATTTT. This chain links TRBV7-9 with TRBJ2-3, with D unclear. The CDR3 length is 15 residues. V lost 5 bases, J lost 1 base, and 13 bases lay in between. The germline V gene encodes CDR1 SEHNR and CDR2 FQNEAQ (reference sequence).

The chain has TRBV7-2 and TRBJ1-3; tentatively, D is TRBD1 (6 bases). V gave up 4 bases and J gave up 2 bases, with 9 bases separating them. CDR3 size: 14 residues. CDR1 is SGHTA, CDR2 FQGNSA, per germline. The CDR3 DNA follows: TGTGCCAGCAGCTGGCAGGGGACTGGAAACACCATATATTTT. Translated: CASSWQGTGNTIYF.

The chain joins TRBV7-3 to TRBJ1-5; D uncertain. Germline V gene data show CDR1 as SGHTA and CDR2 as FQGTGA. There are 16 residues in the CDR3. Between the trimmed V and J ends, which lost 2 bases and 4 bases, there was a span of 15 bases. The CDR3 here is CASSLLALTGNQPQHF. The CDR3 DNA is TGTGCCAGCAGCTTACTCGCCCTTACGGGGAATCAGCCCCAGCATTTT. The entire variable domain, with the rest obtained from reference TRBV7-3 and TRBJ1-5, is as follows: GAGVSQTPSNKVTEKGKYVELRCDPISGHTALYWYRQSLGQGPEFLIYFQGTGAADDSGLPNDRFFAVRPEGSVSTLKIQRTERGDSAVYLCASSLLALTGNQPQHFGDGTRLSIL.

Regarding this clone: The same CDR3 can be traced to other DNA sequences in this sample. The gene calls are TRBV27 and TRBJ2-7; 12 bases fit TRBD2. This CDR3 is 15 amino acids long. Germline CDR1 MNHEY, CDR2 SMNVEV (reference sequence). The J segment lost 1 base and the V segment lost 6 bases, leaving 4 bases of the junction unmatched. The CDR3 DNA sequence: TGTGCCAGCAGATTCGGGACTAGCGGGTCCTACGAGCAGTACTTC. It is translated as CASRFGTSGSYEQYF.

This chain joins TRBV6-1 and TRBJ2-7; 12 positions agree with TRBD1. CDR1 MNHNS and CDR2 SASEGT come from the germline V gene. V was pared by 6 bases and J by 6 bases, with 6 bases of the junction left unmatched. The CDR3 contains 14 residues. This CDR3 reads CASSPGDRGREQYF. The CDR3 nucleotides read TGTGCCAGCAGCCCCGGGGACAGGGGGCGCGAGCAGTACTTC.

The chain uses TRBV28 and TRBJ2-7; D perhaps matches TRBD2 (6 bases). Trimming removed 5 bases from V and 4 bases from J, with 9 bases in between. The CDR3 is 12 residues long. The germline gives CDR1 MDHEN, CDR2 SYDVKM. CDR3 protein: CASSGGQYEQYF. CDR3 bases: TGTGCCAGCAGTGGAGGGCAGTACGAGCAGTACTTC. The full variable domain, rest sourced from reference TRBV28 and TRBJ2-7, is DVKVTQSSRYLVKRTGEKVFLECVQDMDHENMFWYRQDPGLGLRLIYFSYDVKMKEKGDIPEGYSVSREKKERFSLILESASTNQTSMYLCASSGGQYEQYFGPGTRLTVT.

This chain links TRBV15 with TRBJ2-1, with D unresolved. Trimming cost V 4 bases and J 5 bases, with 12 bases left between them. In germline, CDR1 is LNHNV, CDR2 YYDKDF (reference sequence). This CDR3 has 14 amino acids. Here the CDR3 reads CATSIVISNNEQFF. As DNA, the CDR3 is TGTGCCACCAGCATTGTTATTTCCAACAATGAGCAGTTCTTC.

This chain uses TRBV7-6 with TRBJ2-1; TRBD2 matches at 7 bases. CDR1 is SGHVS and CDR2 is FNYEAQ in the germline V gene. The CDR3 is made up of 15 amino acids. V was clipped by 5 bases and J by 10 bases; unmatched bases: 14. The CDR3 protein is CASSQDRAGEREQFF. Written as DNA, the CDR3 is TGTGCCAGCAGCCAGGACCGGGCGGGAGAAAGGGAGCAGTTCTTC.

This clone was seen just once. The genes are TRBV13 and TRBJ2-5, with a tentative D call TRBD2 (6 bases). The germline V gene encodes CDR1 PRHDT and CDR2 FYEKMQ (reference sequence). The CDR3 has 17 residues. Trimming stripped 1 base from V and 7 bases from J, with 22 bases between. CDR3: CASSLDFEGLIPGTQYF. The CDR3 coding sequence is TGTGCCAGCAGCTTAGACTTTGAGGGACTCATTCCCGGGACCCAGTACTTC. Together with reference TRBV13 and TRBJ2-5, the CDR3 gives the full variable domain: AAGVIQSPRHLIKEKRETATLKCYPIPRHDTVYWYQQGPGQDPQFLISFYEKMQSDKGSIPDRFSAQQFSDYHSELNMSSLELGDSALYFCASSLDFEGLIPGTQYFGPGTRLLVL.

The chain carries TRBV28 and TRBJ2-1, with TRBD2 matching 7 bases. The CDR3 totals 18 residues. V shed 1 base and J 5 bases; nucleotides not matched to a gene: 14. Germline values: CDR1 MDHEN, CDR2 SYDVKM. The CDR3 protein is CASSLFPKTGGSDNEQFF. DNA of the CDR3: TGTGCCAGCAGTTTATTCCCGAAGACGGGGGGTAGCGACAATGAGCAGTTCTTC.

The rearrangement links TRBV30 to TRBJ1-2; D not certain. V was pared by 2 bases and J by 5 bases, with 12 bases between. The length of the CDR3 is 13 residues. Germline V gene data show CDR1 as GTSNPN and CDR2 as SVGIG (reference sequence). The CDR3 DNA sequence: TGTGCCTGGAGTATTGACAAGTCTTATGGCTACACCTTC. This translates into CAWSIDKSYGYTF.

V gene TRBV29-1 combines with J gene TRBJ1-4; 9 nucleotides align to TRBD1. The germline V gene has CDR1 SQVTM and CDR2 ANQGSEA. V shed 1 base, J shed 8 bases, and the junction held 8 bases outside the gene matches. The CDR3 contains 15 residues. The CDR3 loop is CSVEAYGQGREKLFF. CDR3 DNA: TGCAGCGTTGAAGCGTATGGACAGGGGAGGGAAAAACTGTTTTTT.

The chain combines TRBV7-9 with TRBJ1-5, with D tentatively TRBD1 (5 bases). V lost 6 bases and J 2 bases, leaving 17 bases between the germline ends. The CDR3 totals 16 residues. Germline CDR1 reads SEHNR; CDR2 reads FQNEAQ (reference sequence). CDR3 sequence: CASSLRGEGGNQPQHF. The CDR3 nucleotides read TGTGCCAGCAGTCTCCGGGGGGAAGGGGGCAATCAGCCCCAGCATTTT.

Comment on this clone: In the same sample, other DNA sequences code for this CDR3. The chain has TRBV9 and TRBJ2-7; D may be TRBD1 or TRBD2 (5 bases each). Germline V gene data show CDR1 as SGDLS and CDR2 as YYNGEE. V was cut by 0 bases and J by 0 bases, with 10 bases left in between. The CDR3 spans 15 residues. The CDR3 sequence: CASSVGGSSSYEQYF. The CDR3 nucleotides read TGTGCCAGCAGCGTAGGGGGGTCCAGCTCCTACGAGCAGTACTTC. The variable domain in full, completed from reference TRBV9 and TRBJ2-7, reads DSGVTQTPKHLITATGQRVTLRCSPRSGDLSVYWYQQSLDQGLQFLIQYYNGEERAKGNILERFSAQQFPDLHSELNLSSLELGDSALYFCASSVGGSSSYEQYFGPGTRLTVT.

The J gene is TRBJ1-2, the V gene TRBV7-8; D not certain. The CDR3 runs to 15 residues. Trimming removed 9 bases at V and 4 bases at J, with 21 bases between. Per the germline V gene, CDR1 is SGHVS and CDR2 is FQNEAQ. CDR3 residues: CASLPVTTTPYGYTF. The CDR3 bases are TGTGCCAGTCTTCCGGTGACCACAACCCCCTATGGCTACACCTTC. Supplemented by reference TRBV7-8 and TRBJ1-2, the full variable domain reads GAGVSQSPRYKVAKRGQDVALRCDPISGHVSLFWYQQALGQGPEFLTYFQNEAQLDKSGLPSDRFFAERPEGSVSTLKIQRTQQEDSAVYLCASLPVTTTPYGYTFGSGTRLTVV.

The genes are TRBV5-1 and TRBJ1-1, with a possible D match to TRBD1 (6 bases). V lost 3 bases and J 1 base, leaving 13 bases between the germline ends. Germline loops: CDR1 SGHRS, CDR2 YFSETQ. The CDR3 extends over 15 amino acids. CDR3 DNA sequence: TGCGCCAGCAGCTCGCAAGGGGGGGCGAACACTGAAGCTTTCTTT. Translation: CASSSQGGANTEAFF.